This is a list of T cell receptor beta chains from one sample in a study of response to subunit inactivated influenza vaccine. TCRdb analysed the RT-PCR reads with MiXCR anew, one entry per CDR3 protein. Among 860,000 or so distinct CDR3 sequences listed, around 20% were seen once. Sequences were derived from PBMCs from blood, sampled around 5 days after vaccination. These receptors originate from a man over 45 who received an inactivated influenza vaccine. The CDR3 runs from the conserved cysteine through the conserved F or W. The order of the fields is CDR3 DNA, CDR3 protein, J gene, clone size, D gene, V gene. The D gene is left open where the match is weak. The size of a clone is reported for some rows only, either as once, few or many, or as a class for expanded clones.

TGTGCCAGCAGTCTACGCTACGAGCAGTACTTC,CASSLRYEQYF,TRBJ2-7,many,-,TRBV28
TGTGCCAGCACCAGAGACCAGGCGGGGAATTCACCCCTCCACTTT,CASTRDQAGNSPLHF,TRBJ1-6,many,-,TRBV6-1
TGCAGTGCTAGTCAGGGCAGGGGAATATCCTACGAGCAGTACTTC,CSASQGRGISYEQYF,TRBJ2-7,few,-,TRBV20-1
TGTGCCAGCAGCTTGGCGGCGGCAGCTAACTATGGCTACACCTTC,CASSLAAAANYGYTF,TRBJ1-2,few,-,TRBV5-5
TGTGCCAGCAGAACCCAGGACAGCTATGGCTACACCTTC,CASRTQDSYGYTF,TRBJ1-2,-,-,TRBV28
TGCAGTGCGTTTTCTGGGCCTCATCAAGAGACCCAGTACTTC,CSAFSGPHQETQYF,TRBJ2-5,-,-,TRBV20-1
TGTGCCACCAGTGACGGACTAGCGGGAATGTACGAGCAGTACTTC,CATSDGLAGMYEQYF,TRBJ2-7,few,TRBD2,TRBV24-1
TGTGCCATCAGCCTAGCGGGAGTCCCCGAGCAGTACTTC,CAISLAGVPEQYF,TRBJ2-7,-,TRBD2,TRBV10-3
TGTGCCAGCATTCGCTCCAGGGGTCCCCCAAATGAGCAGTTCTTC,CASIRSRGPPNEQFF,TRBJ2-1,-,-,TRBV27
TGTGCCAGCAGACCAGGGTGGGAGACCCAGTACTTC,CASRPGWETQYF,TRBJ2-5,few,-,TRBV2
TGTGCCAGCACCAGGACTAGCTACGAGCAGTACTTC,CASTRTSYEQYF,TRBJ2-7,once,TRBD2,TRBV5-4
TGCAGAGCTGCATCGGACTTTTACAAGAACACCCAGTACTTC,CRAASDFYKNTQYF,TRBJ2-5,-,-,TRBV20-1
TGTGCCAGCTCACCCGGGGTAGACTCTGGAAACACCATATATTTT,CASSPGVDSGNTIYF,TRBJ1-3,-,-,TRBV18
TGTGCCAGCAGTCCACCTGGACAGCCGCTACTCCCCCAGCATTTT,CASSPPGQPLLPQHF,TRBJ1-5,few,-,TRBV6-1
TGTGCCACCAGTGAAACCGGGACAGGGGCTCCGGAGACCCAGTACTTC,CATSETGTGAPETQYF,TRBJ2-5,few,TRBD1,TRBV24-1
TGCAGCCTGGACCTCCTGGGGCACAATGAGCAGTTCTTC,CSLDLLGHNEQFF,TRBJ2-1,few,-,TRBV29-1
TGTGCCAGCAGTTTGGGGGTGGGGCGGGAAAACTACGAGCAGTACTTC,CASSLGVGRENYEQYF,TRBJ2-7,-,-,TRBV28
TGCAGTGCTAGATACAGGGGGGATGGCTACACCTTC,CSARYRGDGYTF,TRBJ1-2,few,TRBD1,TRBV20-1
TGCGCCAGCAGCCTTGGGGGACAGGCGGCCTACGAGCAGTACTTC,CASSLGGQAAYEQYF,TRBJ2-7,few,TRBD1,TRBV5-1
TGTGCCAGCAGCTGGACAGTCGGGAGCGAGACCCAGTACTTC,CASSWTVGSETQYF,TRBJ2-5,few,-,TRBV12-3/TRBV12-4
TGTGCCACCAGCAGAAATGGGGGGGATACGCAGTATTTT,CATSRNGGDTQYF,TRBJ2-3,few,-,TRBV15
TGTGCCAGCAGTGGAGACCGCGGTGCGGACTACTTC,CASSGDRGADYF,TRBJ2-5,-,-,TRBV2
TGTGCCTGGAGTGTACAGCCGTCTGGGTGGGCCCAGTACTTC,CAWSVQPSGWAQYF,TRBJ2-5,-,-,TRBV30
TGCAGTGCTAGATGGTTCCAGTGGAATGAGCAGTTCTTC,CSARWFQWNEQFF,TRBJ2-1,many,-,TRBV20-1
TGTGCCAGCAGCCTAGCGGGAGCCCTATGGGATACGCAGTATTTT,CASSLAGALWDTQYF,TRBJ2-3,-,TRBD2,TRBV7-3
TGCGCCAGCAGCTTAAGGGGTGACCTTGACACTGAAGCTTTCTTT,CASSLRGDLDTEAFF,TRBJ1-1,few,-,TRBV5-1
TGCAGTGCCAGAGACCACGATGAAGCTTTCTTT,CSARDHDEAFF,TRBJ1-1,many,-,TRBV20-1
TGCAGTGCCACGACTAGCTCAGGGGTCTACGAGCAGTACTTC,CSATTSSGVYEQYF,TRBJ2-7,few,-,TRBV20-1
TGTGCCAGCAGTCTCCGGGGGGGCCCCTACGAGCAGTACTTC,CASSLRGGPYEQYF,TRBJ2-7,many,TRBD2,TRBV12-3/TRBV12-4
TGTGCCACCCAGAAAGACGGACATCAGCCCCAGCATTTT,CATQKDGHQPQHF,TRBJ1-5,-,-,TRBV24-1
TGTGCCAGCAGCCAAGAGGGAGGGGGAGAGCAGTACTTC,CASSQEGGGEQYF,TRBJ2-7,-,-,TRBV3-1
TGCAGTGCTAGAGGGGGCTCTATAAGCACAGATACGCAGTATTTT,CSARGGSISTDTQYF,TRBJ2-3,few,-,TRBV20-1
TGTGCCATCAGGGCCGGGACGGAGGCCTACGAGCAGTACTTC,CAIRAGTEAYEQYF,TRBJ2-7,many,-,TRBV10-3
TGTGCCACTCTGGGCTGGACCGGGGAGCTGTTTTTT,CATLGWTGELFF,TRBJ2-2,-,-,TRBV28
TGTGCCAGCAGCAAGGGGTGGAGGGCTTTAGGGCAAGAGACCCAGTACTTC,CASSKGWRALGQETQYF,TRBJ2-5,-,-,TRBV7-2
TGCGCCAGCAGGAGGACTAGCGGAGCTGGCACAGATACGCAGTATTTT,CASRRTSGAGTDTQYF,TRBJ2-3,few,TRBD2,TRBV5-1
TGTGCCATCAGTGACCAGTCCTACGAGCAGTACTTC,CAISDQSYEQYF,TRBJ2-7,many,-,TRBV10-3
TGTGCCAGCAGCCAAGATCTACAGGGTGTAAACATTCAGTACTTC,CASSQDLQGVNIQYF,TRBJ2-4,few,-,TRBV4-2
TGTGCCAGCAGCCAGGGGAGGACCGTGAGCTCTGGAAACACCATATATTTT,CASSQGRTVSSGNTIYF,TRBJ1-3,-,-,TRBV7-2
TGTGCCAGCAGGATGATTCCTAGCGGGGGCCCACAAGAGACCCAGTACTTC,CASRMIPSGGPQETQYF,TRBJ2-5,-,TRBD2,TRBV12-3/TRBV12-4
TGTGCCAGCAGCACAAGCCTCGGACTAGCGGCTAACACCGGGGAGCTGTTTTTT,CASSTSLGLAANTGELFF,TRBJ2-2,many,TRBD2,TRBV9
TGTGCCAGCAAGTTCGCGTACTCTGGGGCCAACGTCCTGACTTTC,CASKFAYSGANVLTF,TRBJ2-6,-,-,TRBV5-4
TGTGCCACCAGTGATTGGACCGACACAGATACGCAGTATTTT,CATSDWTDTDTQYF,TRBJ2-3,many,-,TRBV24-1